This T cell receptor beta chain was found in a study of metastatic and nonmetastatic thyroid tumors. Study background: Patients with malignant and benign thyroid disease provided blood and tumor or nodule tissue, whose repertoires were compared.

None of the patients had undergone any treatment ahead of thyroid surgery. V dropped 1 base and J dropped 6 bases, with 3 bases sitting between them. The germline V gene has CDR1 SGHNT and CDR2 YENEEA. This CDR3 has 12 residues. TCRdb reanalyzed the PCR reads with MiXCR. The profile shows 9,000 to 13,000 clones, less than 15% of them singletons. Sequencing was performed on blood. This receptor was obtained from a female donor with papillary thyroid cancer or a benign thyroid nodule (not recorded which). Some clones in this sample may be carry-over from other donors' samples. V and J are TRBV11-3 and TRBJ2-2; no firm D call. As DNA, the CDR3 is TGTGCCAGCAGCTTAGGCTCCGGGGAGCTGTTTTTT. Its translation: CASSLGSGELFF.